Listed below are T cell receptor beta chains from one sample, sequenced in a study of T-cell memory formation after mild COVID-19. TCRdb analysed the 5' RACE reads with MiXCR anew, one entry per CDR3 protein. In the table there are about 310,000 distinct CDR3 sequences, more than 15% of which are singletons. Sequenced material: PBMCs or a T cell subset sorted from them (not recorded which). Receptor source: a man in his late teens or twenties who had mild COVID-19 (a few samples of this study predate the infection). Cell type and time point are not known. The CDR3 runs from the conserved cysteine through the conserved F or W. Fields, in order: J gene, D gene, clone size, V gene, CDR3 protein, CDR3 DNA. A D gene is named only where the DNA matches it firmly. Clone sizes are given selectively: once, few, many, or a class where the clone is expanded.

TRBJ2-1 | . | few | TRBV21-1 | CASSIKTGPSYNEQFF | TGTGCCAGCAGCATTAAGACAGGGCCTTCCTACAATGAGCAGTTCTTC
TRBJ1-1 | TRBD1 | many | TRBV7-8 | CASSFSRGPFWGTEAFF | TGTGCCAGCAGCTTCTCCAGGGGGCCCTTTTGGGGCACTGAAGCTTTCTTT
TRBJ2-2 | . | . | TRBV7-2 | CASSLGRARRWELFF | TGTGCCAGCAGCTTAGGGAGGGCGCGACGGTGGGAGCTGTTTTTT
TRBJ2-3 | . | few | TRBV6-5 | CASSYDTGTDTQYF | TGTGCCAGCAGTTACGACACGGGCACAGATACGCAGTATTTT
TRBJ1-1 | . | . | TRBV6-5 | CASSYRGGTEAFF | TGTGCCAGCAGTTACAGGGGCGGCACTGAAGCTTTCTTT
TRBJ1-6 | . | . | TRBV14 | CASSQVWDSPLHF | TGTGCCAGCAGCCAAGTCTGGGACTCACCCCTCCACTTT
TRBJ2-6 | . | . | TRBV6-2/TRBV6-3 | CASRVGAGANVLTF | TGTGCCAGCAGGGTCGGGGCCGGGGCCAACGTCCTGACTTTC
TRBJ2-5 | . | . | TRBV20-1 | CSATRVAGIQETQYF | TGCAGTGCTACCCGCGTTGCGGGGATACAAGAGACCCAGTACTTC
TRBJ2-7 | . | few | TRBV5-1 | CASSLDGMSPYEQYF | TGCGCCAGCAGCTTGGATGGGATGTCCCCTTACGAGCAGTACTTC
TRBJ1-5 | TRBD1 | few | TRBV4-3 | CASSQRTGDQPQHF | TGCGCCAGCAGCCAAAGGACAGGGGACCAGCCCCAGCATTTT
TRBJ2-6 | . | . | TRBV24-1 | CATSSSSGANVLTF | TGTGCCACCAGCTCGAGCTCTGGGGCCAACGTCCTGACTTTC